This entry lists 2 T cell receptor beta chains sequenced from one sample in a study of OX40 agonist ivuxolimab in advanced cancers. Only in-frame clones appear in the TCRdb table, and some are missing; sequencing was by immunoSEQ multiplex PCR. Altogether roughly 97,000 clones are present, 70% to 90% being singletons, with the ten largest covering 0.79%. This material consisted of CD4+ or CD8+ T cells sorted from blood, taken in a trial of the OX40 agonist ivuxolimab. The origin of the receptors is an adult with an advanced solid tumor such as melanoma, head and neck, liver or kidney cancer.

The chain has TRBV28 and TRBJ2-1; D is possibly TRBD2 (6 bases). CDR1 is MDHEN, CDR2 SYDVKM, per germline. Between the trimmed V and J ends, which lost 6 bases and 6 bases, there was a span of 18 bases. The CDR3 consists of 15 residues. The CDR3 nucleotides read TGTGCCAGCAGCCCTTCATGGGGGGATTTCAATGAGCAGTTCTTC. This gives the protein CASSPSWGDFNEQFF.

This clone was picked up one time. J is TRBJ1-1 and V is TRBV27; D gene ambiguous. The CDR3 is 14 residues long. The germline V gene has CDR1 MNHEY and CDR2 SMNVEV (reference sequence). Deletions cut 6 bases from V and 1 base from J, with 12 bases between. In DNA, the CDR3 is TGTGCCAGCAGGCGGGCAGGAGGGAACACTGAAGCTTTCTTT. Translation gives CASRRAGGNTEAFF.